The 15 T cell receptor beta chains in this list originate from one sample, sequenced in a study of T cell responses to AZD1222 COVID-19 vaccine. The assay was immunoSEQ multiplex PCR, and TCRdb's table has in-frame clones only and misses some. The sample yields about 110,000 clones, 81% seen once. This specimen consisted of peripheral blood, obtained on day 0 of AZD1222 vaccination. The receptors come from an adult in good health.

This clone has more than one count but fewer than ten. CDR3 sequence reads: CASSQDHRDAVEQYF. CDR3 nucleotides: TGCGCCAGCAGCCAAGATCATAGGGATGCCGTCGAGCAGTACTTC. This chain joins TRBV4-1 and TRBJ2-7, with D unclear. V lost 0 bases, J lost 6 bases, and 15 bases lay in between. Per the germline V gene, CDR1 is MGHRA and CDR2 is YSYEKL. This CDR3 spans 15 amino acids.

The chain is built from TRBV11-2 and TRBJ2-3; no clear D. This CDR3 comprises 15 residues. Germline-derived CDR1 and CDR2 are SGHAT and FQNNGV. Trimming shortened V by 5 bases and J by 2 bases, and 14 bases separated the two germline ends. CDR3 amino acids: CASSQQGIPTDTQYF. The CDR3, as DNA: TGTGCCAGCAGCCAACAAGGGATACCCACAGATACGCAGTATTTT. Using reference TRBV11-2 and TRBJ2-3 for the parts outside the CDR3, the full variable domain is EAGVAQSPRYKIIEKRQSVAFWCNPISGHATLYWYQQILGQGPKLLIQFQNNGVVDDSQLPKDRFSAERLKGVDSTLKIQPAKLEDSAVYLCASSQQGIPTDTQYFGPGTRLTVL.

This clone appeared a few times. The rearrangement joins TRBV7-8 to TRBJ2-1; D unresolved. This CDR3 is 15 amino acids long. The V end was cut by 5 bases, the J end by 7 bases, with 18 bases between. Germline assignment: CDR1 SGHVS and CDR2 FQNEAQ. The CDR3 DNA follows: TGTGCCAGCAGCGACGAGCTGTTAGTCGGGAATGAGCAGTTCTTC. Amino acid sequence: CASSDELLVGNEQFF.

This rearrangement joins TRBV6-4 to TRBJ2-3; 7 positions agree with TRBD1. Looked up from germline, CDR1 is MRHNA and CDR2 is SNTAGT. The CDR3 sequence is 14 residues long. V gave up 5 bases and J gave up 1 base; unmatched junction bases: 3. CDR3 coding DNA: TGTGCCAGCAGTCCCGGGACAGGCACAGATACGCAGTATTTT. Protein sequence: CASSPGTGTDTQYF.

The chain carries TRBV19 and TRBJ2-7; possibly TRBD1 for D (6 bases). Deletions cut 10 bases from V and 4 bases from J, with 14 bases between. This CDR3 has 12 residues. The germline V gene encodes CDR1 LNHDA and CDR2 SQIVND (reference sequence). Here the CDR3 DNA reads TGTGCCACCCAGGACAGTTTATACGAGCAGTACTTC. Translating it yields CATQDSLYEQYF.

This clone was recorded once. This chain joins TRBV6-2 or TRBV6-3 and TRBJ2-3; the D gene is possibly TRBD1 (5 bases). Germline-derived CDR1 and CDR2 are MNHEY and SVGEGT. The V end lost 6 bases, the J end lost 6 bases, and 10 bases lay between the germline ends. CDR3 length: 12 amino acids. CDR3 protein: CASSLGRDTQYF. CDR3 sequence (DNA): TGTGCCAGCAGCCTGGGGCGGGATACGCAGTATTTT.

The CDR3 sequence is CASSLHSGGAVIYEQYF. In DNA form, the CDR3 reads TGCGCCAGCAGCCTCCACTCAGGGGGCGCTGTTATCTACGAGCAGTACTTC. This chain joins TRBV4-1 and TRBJ2-7, with TRBD1 matching 8 bases. CDR1 and CDR2 from the germline V gene are MGHRA and YSYEKL. V trimming: 4 bases; J trimming: 3 bases; junction bases outside the gene matches: 14. This CDR3 is 17 amino acids long.

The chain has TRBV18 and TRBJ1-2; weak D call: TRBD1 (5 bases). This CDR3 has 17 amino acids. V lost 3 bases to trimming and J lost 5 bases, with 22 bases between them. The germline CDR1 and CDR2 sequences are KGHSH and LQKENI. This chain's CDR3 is CASSPGVGTGVFYGYTF. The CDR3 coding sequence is TGTGCCAGCTCACCTGGCGTTGGAACGGGGGTATTTTATGGCTACACCTTC.

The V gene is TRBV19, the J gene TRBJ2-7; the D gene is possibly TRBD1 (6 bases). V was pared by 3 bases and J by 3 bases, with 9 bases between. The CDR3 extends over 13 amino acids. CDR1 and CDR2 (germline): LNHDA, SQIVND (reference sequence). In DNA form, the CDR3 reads TGTGCCAGTAGTATTAAACAGGGCTACGAGCAGTACTTC. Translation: CASSIKQGYEQYF.

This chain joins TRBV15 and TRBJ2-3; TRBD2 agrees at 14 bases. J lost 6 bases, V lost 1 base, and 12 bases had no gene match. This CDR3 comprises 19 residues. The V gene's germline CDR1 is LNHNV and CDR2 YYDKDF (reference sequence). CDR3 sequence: CATSRVSPWTSGGKDTQYF. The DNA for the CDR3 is TGTGCCACCAGCAGAGTCTCCCCCTGGACTAGCGGGGGGAAGGATACGCAGTATTTT.

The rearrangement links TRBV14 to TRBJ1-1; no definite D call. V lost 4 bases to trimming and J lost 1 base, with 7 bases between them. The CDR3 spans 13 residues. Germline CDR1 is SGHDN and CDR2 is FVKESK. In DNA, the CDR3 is TGTGCCAGCAGCCGGCTGGAGAACACTGAAGCTTTCTTT. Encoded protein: CASSRLENTEAFF.

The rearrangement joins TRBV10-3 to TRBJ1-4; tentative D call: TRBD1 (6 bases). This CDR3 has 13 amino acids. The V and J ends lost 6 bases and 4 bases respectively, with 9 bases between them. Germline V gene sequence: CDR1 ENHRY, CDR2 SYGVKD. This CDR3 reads CAIRGQYNEKLFF. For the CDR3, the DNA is TGTGCCATCAGAGGACAGTATAATGAAAAACTGTTTTTT.

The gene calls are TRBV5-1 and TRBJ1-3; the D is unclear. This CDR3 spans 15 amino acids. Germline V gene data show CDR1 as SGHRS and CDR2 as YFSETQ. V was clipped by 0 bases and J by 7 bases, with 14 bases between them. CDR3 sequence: CASSLGLAERNTIYF. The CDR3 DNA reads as TGCGCCAGCAGCTTGGGACTAGCGGAGCGGAACACCATATATTTT.

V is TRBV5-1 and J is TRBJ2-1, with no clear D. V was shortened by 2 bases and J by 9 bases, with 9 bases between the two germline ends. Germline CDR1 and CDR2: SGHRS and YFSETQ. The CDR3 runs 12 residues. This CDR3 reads CASSLLSTEQFF. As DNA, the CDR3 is TGCGCCAGCAGCTTACTATCGACTGAGCAGTTCTTC.

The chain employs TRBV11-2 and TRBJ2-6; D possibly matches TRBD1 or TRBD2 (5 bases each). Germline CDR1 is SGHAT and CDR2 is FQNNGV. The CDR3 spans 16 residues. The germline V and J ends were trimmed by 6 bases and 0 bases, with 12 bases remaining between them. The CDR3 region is CASSRDVISGANVLTF. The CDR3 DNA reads TGTGCCAGCAGTCGGGACGTAATCTCTGGGGCCAACGTCCTGACTTTC.